The source of this TCR beta chain is a study of cytotoxic CD8 clonotypes in ibrutinib-treated CLL. With sequencing, the targeted depth ranged from 1 in 200,000 to 1 in 1 million T cells. Using immunoSEQ multiplex PCR, the repertoire was profiled, and TCRdb retains in-frame clones only, with some absent. This table holds around 60,000 clones, 65% to 75% found once. This clone was seen a handful of times. Antigen unknown. Study-level findings and limits: Clonality at baseline surpassed age-matched healthy donors and tracked circulating CD8+ T-cell counts. Sampling time points were not equivalent between sustained-remission and progressing patients.

Germline V gene lookup returns CDR1 SGHRS and CDR2 YFSETQ. The CDR3 is 14 amino acids. Between the trimmed V and J ends, which lost 0 bases and 2 bases, there was a span of 9 bases. Genomic DNA (around 2 micrograms) was obtained from cryopreserved PBMCs for construction of TCR beta libraries. This TCR derives from a human donor with chronic lymphocytic leukemia. This material consisted of PBMCs, taken after 12 months of ibrutinib treatment. The chain links TRBV5-1 to TRBJ2-7; D gene ambiguous. CDR3 residues: CASSLERITYEQYF. Written as DNA, the CDR3 is TGCGCCAGCAGCTTGGAACGGATAACCTACGAGCAGTACTTC.